These 30 T cell receptor beta chains originate from one sample sequenced in a study of blood T cell repertoires in COVID-19. Repertoires were generated with immunoSEQ multiplex PCR, while TCRdb's copy carries only in-frame clones and drops some. The sample consists of around 250,000 clones, roughly 85% of them appearing once. Source material: peripheral blood. Receptors originate from a woman aged 18-30 years with acute or convalescent COVID-19.

The gene calls are TRBV10-1 and TRBJ2-7; TRBD2 matches 8 bases. Looked up from germline, CDR1 is WNHNN and CDR2 is SYGVQD (reference sequence). CDR3 length: 14 amino acids. V shed 3 bases, J shed 5 bases, and the junction held 6 bases outside the gene matches. CDR3 amino acids: CASSEETSVDEQYF. The CDR3 coding sequence is TGCGCCAGCAGTGAAGAGACTAGCGTCGACGAGCAGTACTTC.

The CDR3 spells CASSPRPSPSGEISYEQYF. DNA for the CDR3: TGCGCCAGCAGCCCCCGACCCAGTCCTAGCGGGGAAATCTCCTACGAGCAGTACTTC. V is TRBV5-1 and J is TRBJ2-7, with 9 bases fitting TRBD2. The CDR3 runs to 19 residues. V shed 4 bases, J shed 0 bases, and the junction held 17 bases outside the gene matches. Germline CDR1 reads SGHRS; CDR2 reads YFSETQ.

The chain couples TRBV19 to TRBJ2-7, with 15 positions matching TRBD2. The CDR3 has 18 residues. Germline loops: CDR1 LNHDA, CDR2 SQIVND (reference sequence). Trimming took 5 bases from V and 2 from J; bases not matched to a gene: 10. CDR3 bases: TGTGCCAGTAGTCCGGGACTAGCGGGAGGCACATTAACCTACGAGCAGTACTTC. This translates into CASSPGLAGGTLTYEQYF.

The chain employs TRBV13 and TRBJ1-1; D perhaps matches TRBD1 (5 bases). Germline V lookup: CDR1 PRHDT, CDR2 FYEKMQ (reference sequence). Between the trimmed V and J ends, which lost 5 bases and 1 base, there was a span of 5 bases. The CDR3 extends over 12 amino acids. CDR3 in DNA: TGTGCCAGCAGCCAGGGGAACACTGAAGCTTTCTTT. It codes for CASSQGNTEAFF.

V is TRBV30 and J is TRBJ1-2; no firm D call. The CDR3 has 12 residues. Per germline, CDR1 GTSNPN and CDR2 SVGIG (reference sequence). V lost 0 bases and J lost 7, with 9 bases in between. CDR3: CAWSVPGSGYTF. CDR3 DNA sequence: TGTGCCTGGAGTGTACCTGGGAGTGGCTACACCTTC.

This clone showed up just a few times. The CDR3 region is CASSLSPGGKSGNTIYF. The CDR3 DNA reads as TGCGCCAGCAGCTTGTCTCCGGGGGGAAAGTCTGGAAACACCATATATTTT. The chain combines TRBV5-1 with TRBJ1-3, with D possibly TRBD1 on 5 matching bases. Trimming removed 1 base at V and 1 base at J, with 15 bases between. Germline CDR1 is SGHRS and CDR2 is YFSETQ. The CDR3 is 17 residues long.

The gene calls are TRBV7-9 and TRBJ2-2, with D perhaps TRBD2 (6 bases). Germline CDR1 is SEHNR and CDR2 is FQNEAQ (reference sequence). The CDR3 has 16 residues. Trimming removed 5 bases from V and 2 bases from J, with 15 bases in between. CDR3 in amino acids: CASSPPWGENTGELFF. In DNA, the CDR3 is TGTGCCAGCAGCCCCCCGTGGGGGGAAAACACCGGGGAGCTGTTTTTT.

The gene calls are TRBV19 and TRBJ2-7; TRBD1 matches at 11 bases. The CDR3 has 14 amino acids. CDR1 is LNHDA and CDR2 is SQIVND in the germline V gene (reference sequence). The J segment lost 6 bases and the V segment lost 3 bases, leaving 4 bases of the junction unmatched. The CDR3 sequence: CASSISGTGGEQYF. The DNA for the CDR3 is TGTGCCAGTAGTATTTCGGGGACAGGGGGCGAGCAGTACTTC. Full variable domain (remainder filled in from reference TRBV19 and TRBJ2-7): DGGITQSPKYLFRKEGQNVTLSCEQNLNHDAMYWYRQDPGQGLRLIYYSQIVNDFQKGDIAEGYSVSREKKESFPLTVTSAQKNPTAFYLCASSISGTGGEQYFGPGTRLTVT.

This sequence joins TRBV5-5 and TRBJ2-2; no firm D call. Trimming removed 0 bases from V and 7 bases from J, with 4 bases in between. Germline loops: CDR1 SGHKS, CDR2 YYEKEE (reference sequence). There are 12 residues in the CDR3. CDR3 DNA sequence: TGTGCCAGCAGCTTGGCCGGCGGGGAGCTGTTTTTT. Translated: CASSLAGGELFF.

This clone was seen a handful of times. The rearrangement links TRBV6-5 to TRBJ1-3; the D gene is possibly TRBD1 (5 bases). The V gene lost 4 bases and the J gene lost 0 bases, with 10 bases spanning the gap. There are 15 residues in the CDR3. Germline-derived CDR1 and CDR2 are MNHEY and SVGAGI. CDR3 nucleotides: TGTGCCAGCAGTTCCCCAGGGTCCTCTGGAAACACCATATATTTT. This translates into CASSSPGSSGNTIYF.

Remarks on this clone: A much larger clonotype is one base distant, so this may be a read error. Other DNA sequences in the same sample also yield this CDR3. The J gene is TRBJ2-7, the V gene TRBV28; the D is unclear. The CDR3 has 12 amino acids. Germline CDR1 MDHEN, CDR2 SYDVKM. The CDR3: CASSFAVYEQYF. The CDR3 nucleotides read TGTGCTAGCAGTTTTGCGGTCTACGAGCAGTACTTC.

J is TRBJ1-1 and V is TRBV7-8, with D perhaps TRBD1 (5 bases). The V and J ends lost 5 bases and 1 base respectively, with 14 bases between them. The germline V gene has CDR1 SGHVS and CDR2 FQNEAQ. The CDR3 extends over 15 amino acids. The DNA of the CDR3 is TGTGCCAGCAGCCGAGGCGGGGCGGCGAACACTGAAGCTTTCTTT. Amino acid sequence: CASSRGGAANTEAFF.

This clone was observed a single time. The V and J genes are TRBV2 and TRBJ1-5, with 7 positions matching TRBD1. This CDR3 comprises 15 residues. Germline V gene lookup returns CDR1 SNHLY and CDR2 FYNNEI. V lost 5 bases to trimming and J lost 0 bases; unmatched junction nucleotides: 4. CDR3 region: CASSRTGYSNQPQHF. The CDR3 DNA reads TGTGCCAGCAGTCGGACAGGATATAGCAATCAGCCCCAGCATTTT.

The chain couples TRBV12-5 to TRBJ1-2; tentative D call: TRBD1 (6 bases). The CDR3 runs 13 residues. V dropped 7 bases and J dropped 8 bases, with 17 bases sitting between them. Germline CDR1 reads LGHNT; CDR2 reads FRNRAP. The CDR3 loop is CASAPGETGGYTF. CDR3 sequence (DNA): TGTGCTAGTGCCCCAGGGGAAACTGGCGGCTACACCTTC.

DNA for the CDR3: TGTGCCAGCAGTCACGACAGGGGGGTTTGGTTCTTC. The encoded protein is CASSHDRGVWFF. The rearrangement uses TRBV6-5 and TRBJ2-1, with TRBD1 identical over 9 bases. Germline V CDR1 and CDR2: MNHEY, SVGAGI. The CDR3 covers 12 residues. The ends lost 5 bases at V and 15 bases at J; junction bases unmatched: 8.

This rearrangement joins TRBV11-3 to TRBJ2-2; a possible D gene is TRBD1 (6 bases). The V and J ends lost 0 bases and 7 bases respectively, with 18 bases between them. In germline, CDR1 is SGHNT, CDR2 YENEEA. The CDR3 consists of 17 residues. The CDR3, as DNA: TGTGCCAGCAGCTTAGAAGGGTGGGGGACAACCGGCGGGGAGCTGTTTTTT. Encoded protein: CASSLEGWGTTGGELFF.

The rearrangement uses TRBV10-3 and TRBJ1-1; 8 bases fit TRBD1. The CDR3 sequence is 14 residues long. J gave up 5 bases and V 6 bases, and 8 bases lay outside the gene matches. Per the germline V gene, CDR1 is ENHRY and CDR2 is SYGVKD. The CDR3 here is CAIRAQGGGTEAFF. The DNA of the CDR3 is TGTGCCATCAGGGCACAGGGGGGTGGTACTGAAGCTTTCTTT.

In nucleotides, the CDR3 is TGTGCCAGCAGCTTAGCGCTATTTAATCAGCCCCAGCATTTT. Protein product: CASSLALFNQPQHF. V gene TRBV7-2 combines with J gene TRBJ1-5; the D is unclear. The germline CDR1 and CDR2 sequences are SGHTA and FQGNSA. CDR3 length: 14 residues. The germline V and J ends were trimmed by 0 bases and 4 bases, with 7 bases remaining between them.

This rearrangement joins TRBV7-2 to TRBJ1-1, with no clear D. V was shortened by 5 bases and J by 1 base, with 8 bases between the two germline ends. Looked up from germline, CDR1 is SGHTA and CDR2 is FQGNSA. The CDR3 spans 13 residues. The CDR3 is CASSPYRNTEAFF. Written as DNA, the CDR3 is TGTGCCAGCAGCCCTTACAGGAACACTGAAGCTTTCTTT.

Turning to this clone: A read error is possible here, since a much larger clone lies one base away. The V and J genes are TRBV9 and TRBJ2-4, with 9 bases lining up with TRBD2. Unmatched junction bases numbered 5, after V lost 0 bases and J lost 4 bases. Germline CDR1 reads SGDLS; CDR2 reads YYNGEE. The CDR3 extends over 16 amino acids. The CDR3, as DNA: TGTGCCAGCAGCGTAGACGCGGGAGGGGGGAAAAACATTCAGTACTTC. It specifies CASSVDAGGGKNIQYF.

The chain employs TRBV27 and TRBJ2-4; 11 bases line up with TRBD2. Per the germline V gene, CDR1 is MNHEY and CDR2 is SMNVEV (reference sequence). V lost 6 bases and J lost 6; bases outside the gene matches: 7. The CDR3 runs to 15 residues. This CDR3 is CASSLAGGGGNIQYF. CDR3 bases: TGTGCCAGCAGCTTAGCGGGAGGGGGGGGAAACATTCAGTACTTC.

In this sample, this clone turned up a few times. The chain is built from TRBV30 and TRBJ2-2; no definite D call. V was trimmed by 0 bases and J by 3 bases, leaving 5 bases between them. The CDR3 sequence is 13 residues long. Germline V gene lookup returns CDR1 GTSNPN and CDR2 SVGIG (reference sequence). The DNA for the CDR3 is TGTGCCTGGAGTGTAGCTCACACCGGGGAGCTGTTTTTT. Translated: CAWSVAHTGELFF.

The chain links TRBV7-2 to TRBJ1-6; D might be TRBD1 (6 bases). CDR1 and CDR2 from the germline V gene are SGHTA and FQGNSA. The V end was cut by 5 bases, the J end by 7 bases, with 18 bases between. This CDR3 comprises 16 residues. The CDR3 spells CASSAGTFMFNSPLHF. Here the CDR3 DNA reads TGTGCCAGCAGCGCCGGGACATTCATGTTCAATTCACCCCTCCACTTT.

The chain combines TRBV6-4 with TRBJ1-2, with 7 bases matching TRBD1. CDR1 MRHNA and CDR2 SNTAGT come from the germline V gene. The CDR3 is 16 amino acids. The V gene end was trimmed by 2 bases and the J gene end by 4 bases; junction bases not matched to a gene: 10. For the CDR3, the DNA is TGTGCCAGCAGTGACACACCCCAGGGGGTTCCCTATGGCTACACCTTC. It encodes CASSDTPQGVPYGYTF.

The chain recombines TRBV4-3 with TRBJ1-1; 10 bases are a match to TRBD1. Germline CDR1 LGHNA, CDR2 YSLEER. The V gene end was trimmed by 4 bases and the J gene end by 10 bases; junction bases not matched to a gene: 6. The CDR3 is 13 amino acids. CDR3 protein: CASSPDRGRVAFF. CDR3 DNA sequence: TGCGCCAGCAGCCCCGACAGGGGGCGGGTAGCTTTCTTT.

This clone has a handful of counts. The V call is TRBV5-1, the J call TRBJ2-7; a possible D gene is TRBD1 (6 bases). CDR3 length: 13 amino acids. Per germline, CDR1 SGHRS and CDR2 YFSETQ. V was trimmed by 4 bases and J by 3 bases, leaving 11 bases between them. For the CDR3, the DNA is TGCGCCAGCAGCCCACGGACAGACTACGAGCAGTACTTC. It specifies CASSPRTDYEQYF.

This clone was counted a single time. The chain has TRBV11-2 and TRBJ2-1; TRBD2 aligns across 9 bases. This CDR3 has 16 amino acids. Looked up from germline, CDR1 is SGHAT and CDR2 is FQNNGV. Trimming at V came to 2 bases and at J to 5 bases, leaving 7 bases not matched to a gene. The CDR3 loop is CASSLLPSGVNNEQFF. DNA for the CDR3: TGTGCCAGCAGCTTATTACCTAGCGGGGTCAACAATGAGCAGTTCTTC.

Worth noting for this clone: The same CDR3 is also encoded by other DNA sequences in this sample. The chain uses TRBV5-1 and TRBJ2-5, with no clear D. The CDR3 has 11 residues. Germline loops: CDR1 SGHRS, CDR2 YFSETQ. The germline V and J ends were trimmed by 4 bases and 2 bases, with 3 bases remaining between them. In DNA form, the CDR3 reads TGCGCCAGCAGCCTTCAAGAGACCCAGTACTTC. Its protein is CASSLQETQYF.

The chain has TRBV19 and TRBJ1-5, with D possibly being TRBD1 (5 bases). V lost 7 bases to trimming and J lost 3 bases, with 22 bases between them. This CDR3 region has 17 residues. CDR1 and CDR2 from the germline V gene are LNHDA and SQIVND (reference sequence). The CDR3 sequence is CASMGPTVVGPNQPQHF. CDR3 DNA sequence: TGTGCCAGTATGGGCCCAACAGTGGTGGGGCCCAATCAGCCCCAGCATTTT.

J is TRBJ1-2 and V is TRBV19; D is perhaps TRBD1 (6 bases). The ends were cut back, 5 bases at V and 2 bases at J, with 18 bases in the middle. The CDR3 totals 16 residues. Germline values: CDR1 LNHDA, CDR2 SQIVND (reference sequence). CDR3 sequence: CASSPRLTGTNYGYTF. The CDR3 region has the DNA TGTGCCAGTAGTCCCCGATTGACAGGCACGAACTATGGCTACACCTTC.